This entry lists 29 T cell receptor beta chains sequenced from one sample in a study of memory CD4+ T cells and cytomegalovirus serostatus. Using immunoSEQ multiplex PCR, the repertoire was profiled, and TCRdb retains in-frame clones only, with some absent. The sample has 55,000 to 65,000 clones; 82% are singletons. The sort gate was single viable CD3+CD4+CD8-CD45RO+ cells for memory CD4+ T cells. Sequenced: memory CD4+ T cells from blood. These receptors were collected from an adult in good health and CMV-seronegative.

The chain combines TRBV6-1 with TRBJ2-1; no definite D call. Germline assignment: CDR1 MNHNS and CDR2 SASEGT. Trimming took 1 base from V and 0 from J, leaving 10 bases between them. CDR3 length: 16 residues. The CDR3 DNA reads TGTGCCAGCAGTGAAGTGGTCTCAAGCTCCTACAATGAGCAGTTCTTC. Translating gives CASSEVVSSSYNEQFF.

The rearrangement joins TRBV7-2 to TRBJ1-5; D gene unclear. Germline V gene sequence: CDR1 SGHTA, CDR2 FQGNSA. V shed 5 bases and J shed 3 bases, with 11 bases lying between them. This CDR3 is 14 amino acids long. The CDR3 coding sequence is TGTGCCAGCAGCCCCGGACGGAACAATCAGCCCCAGCATTTT. It encodes CASSPGRNNQPQHF.

This clone has just a few counts. Here the CDR3 DNA reads TGTGCCAGTTCTACGATGGGCGGGCTGTCCTACGAGCAGTACTTC. Its translation is CASSTMGGLSYEQYF. This chain links TRBV28 with TRBJ2-7, with D possibly being TRBD2 (5 bases). The germline CDR1 and CDR2 sequences are MDHEN and SYDVKM. Trimming left V 9 bases short and J 1 base short, with 19 bases between. CDR3 length: 15 residues.

The chain employs TRBV19 and TRBJ2-2, with 9 bases aligning to TRBD2. Germline values: CDR1 LNHDA, CDR2 SQIVND (reference sequence). The trim removed 7 bases at V and 0 bases at J, leaving 6 bases unmatched. CDR3 length equals 16 residues. The CDR3 nucleotides are TGTGCCAGTACCCGTAGCGGGGGCGCGAACACCGGGGAGCTGTTTTTT. It yields the protein CASTRSGGANTGELFF.

This clone was detected only a few times. CDR3 in DNA: TGTGCCAGCAGCTTAGCCCAGGGTAGGAAACTGTTTTTT. It yields the protein CASSLAQGRKLFF. The chain links TRBV7-9 to TRBJ1-4, with D maybe TRBD1 (5 bases). Trimming took 0 bases from V and 11 from J, leaving 10 bases between them. Germline loops: CDR1 SEHNR, CDR2 FQNEAQ (reference sequence). The CDR3 runs to 13 residues.

The chain has TRBV18 and TRBJ1-4, with D uncertain. Trimming removed 2 bases from V and 7 bases from J, with 8 bases in between. The V gene's germline CDR1 is KGHSH and CDR2 LQKENI. This CDR3 has 13 amino acids. The CDR3, as DNA: TGTGCCAGCTCACCAGGGGAGGGTGAAAAACTGTTTTTT. Translated, it gives CASSPGEGEKLFF.

This clone was observed a few times. The chain employs TRBV6-5 and TRBJ1-6, with TRBD1 matching over 7 bases. The CDR3 totals 14 residues. Germline V gene lookup returns CDR1 MNHEY and CDR2 SVGAGI. V dropped 2 bases and J dropped 9; count of bases not matched to a gene: 4. As DNA, the CDR3 is TGTGCCAGCAGTTACGGCCAGGGGGGTTCACCCCTCCACTTT. This sequence encodes CASSYGQGGSPLHF.

This chain links TRBV7-2 with TRBJ2-3; perhaps TRBD2 as D (7 bases). Deletions cut 1 base from V and 0 bases from J, with 11 bases between. The CDR3 spans 16 residues. The germline gives CDR1 SGHTA, CDR2 FQGNSA. CDR3 nucleotides: TGTGCCAGCAGCTTAGTGCGGGGGCCAAGCACAGATACGCAGTATTTT. Its translation: CASSLVRGPSTDTQYF.

The gene calls are TRBV5-8 and TRBJ2-7; TRBD1 might be the D (6 bases). This CDR3 contains 15 residues. Looked up from germline, CDR1 is SGHTS and CDR2 is YDEGEE. Trimming removed 4 bases from V and 5 bases from J, with 19 bases in between. The CDR3 loop reads CASSQRMTGGHEQYF. The CDR3 nucleotides are TGTGCCAGCAGCCAACGAATGACAGGTGGACACGAGCAGTACTTC.

This clone was detected a few times. The chain joins TRBV28 to TRBJ1-4; D remains ambiguous. The V gene lost 1 base and the J gene lost 7 bases, with 19 bases spanning the gap. This CDR3 has 17 residues. Per germline, CDR1 MDHEN and CDR2 SYDVKM. The DNA for the CDR3 is TGTGCCAGCAGTTTATCGAGTAGGTTACGATTGAGTGAAAAACTGTTTTTT. This translates into CASSLSSRLRLSEKLFF. Full variable domain (remainder filled in from reference TRBV28 and TRBJ1-4): DVKVTQSSRYLVKRTGEKVFLECVQDMDHENMFWYRQDPGLGLRLIYFSYDVKMKEKGDIPEGYSVSREKKERFSLILESASTNQTSMYLCASSLSSRLRLSEKLFFGSGTQLSVL.

The V gene is TRBV18, the J gene TRBJ2-7, with D unclear. V was clipped by 0 bases and J by 7 bases, with 13 bases between them. The CDR3 runs to 14 residues. Germline V gene data show CDR1 as KGHSH and CDR2 as LQKENI. The CDR3 protein is CASSPPVRIREQYF. The CDR3 DNA is TGTGCCAGCTCACCACCTGTGAGAATTCGGGAGCAGTACTTC.

In its sample, this clone was seen a few times. This rearrangement joins TRBV5-5 to TRBJ2-1; 7 bases agree with TRBD2. With V trimmed by 0 bases and J by 7 bases, 10 bases remained unmatched. This CDR3 contains 16 residues. In germline, CDR1 is SGHKS, CDR2 YYEKEE (reference sequence). The CDR3 sequence: CASSLGVRGFGNEQFF. CDR3 in DNA: TGTGCCAGCAGCTTGGGTGTGCGGGGGTTTGGGAATGAGCAGTTCTTC.

The rearrangement joins TRBV6-1 to TRBJ1-4, with D unclear. There are 16 residues in the CDR3. Germline values: CDR1 MNHNS, CDR2 SASEGT. The germline V and J ends were trimmed by 0 bases and 0 bases, with 8 bases remaining between them. CDR3 sequence: CASSEAGFSTNEKLFF. CDR3 sequence (DNA): TGTGCCAGCAGTGAAGCAGGGTTTTCAACTAATGAAAAACTGTTTTTT.

This clone has a handful of counts. CDR3 sequence: CASSLQGADYPSGYTF. CDR3 nucleotides: TGTGCCAGCAGCTTACAGGGGGCGGACTATCCATCCGGCTACACCTTC. The rearrangement links TRBV7-3 to TRBJ1-2; 8 bases line up with TRBD1. CDR3 length equals 16 residues. From germline, CDR1 is SGHTA and CDR2 FQGTGA. V shed 2 bases, J shed 8 bases, and the junction held 13 bases outside the gene matches.

This clone was seen a few times. The chain is built from TRBV18 and TRBJ1-2; D gene uncertain. V lost 2 bases and J 7 bases, leaving 8 bases between the germline ends. From germline, CDR1 is KGHSH and CDR2 LQKENI. The CDR3 loop spans 12 amino acids. The CDR3 nucleotides are TGTGCCAGCTCACCAGGGGATCCTGGCTACACCTTC. This codes for CASSPGDPGYTF.

The chain carries TRBV5-4 and TRBJ1-5; D is uncertain. This CDR3 spans 12 amino acids. CDR1 and CDR2 from the germline V gene are SGHNT and YYREEE (reference sequence). With 1 base removed from V and 3 bases from J, the gap between germline ends came to 2 bases. CDR3 DNA sequence: TGTGCCAGCAGCTTGCCCAATCAGCCCCAGCATTTT. Translated, it gives CASSLPNQPQHF.

This chain connects TRBV13 to TRBJ1-1, with TRBD1 as a possible D gene (6 bases). The germline CDR1 and CDR2 sequences are PRHDT and FYEKMQ (reference sequence). The germline V and J ends were trimmed by 5 bases and 4 bases, with 14 bases remaining between them. The CDR3 runs 14 residues. In DNA, the CDR3 is TGTGCCAGCAGCACGGACGGGGGGCCCACTGAAGCTTTCTTT. This codes for CASSTDGGPTEAFF.

The chain couples TRBV19 to TRBJ1-1, with D possibly matching TRBD1 (5 bases). The CDR3 loop spans 14 amino acids. Germline CDR1 and CDR2: LNHDA and SQIVND (reference sequence). The V and J ends lost 3 bases and 2 bases respectively, with 10 bases between them. The CDR3 nucleotides are TGTGCCAGTAGTATGGGGCAGCAAAACACTGAAGCTTTCTTT. Translating it yields CASSMGQQNTEAFF.

The chain joins TRBV9 to TRBJ1-6; D is undetermined. The V gene's germline CDR1 is SGDLS and CDR2 YYNGEE. This CDR3 has 15 residues. Between the trimmed V and J ends, which lost 0 bases and 9 bases, there was a span of 13 bases. The CDR3 nucleotides are TGTGCCAGCAGCGTAGAAGGCAGAGTTGGTTCACCCCTCCACTTT. Its translation is CASSVEGRVGSPLHF.

The chain links TRBV6-4 to TRBJ2-5, with 7 positions matching TRBD1. This CDR3 comprises 18 residues. V shed 3 bases, J shed 5 bases, and the junction held 18 bases outside the gene matches. The V gene's germline CDR1 is MRHNA and CDR2 SNTAGT. This chain's CDR3 is CASSEQPYRGKGVETQYF. CDR3 bases: TGTGCCAGCAGTGAGCAACCCTACAGGGGAAAAGGGGTCGAGACCCAGTACTTC.

CDR3 protein: CASGVAVYYNEQFF. Here the CDR3 DNA reads TGTGCCTCGGGGGTAGCGGTGTACTACAATGAGCAGTTCTTC. J is TRBJ2-1 and V is TRBV11-1, with TRBD2 as a possible D gene (6 bases). The CDR3 is made up of 14 amino acids. The V end was cut by 11 bases, the J end by 3 bases, with 17 bases between. Germline CDR1 SGHAT, CDR2 FQDESV (reference sequence). Supplemented by reference TRBV11-1 and TRBJ2-1, the full variable domain reads EAEVAQSPRYKITEKSQAVAFWCDPISGHATLYWYRQILGQGPELLVQFQDESVVDDSQLPKDRFSAERLKGVDSTLKIQPAELGDSAMYLCASGVAVYYNEQFFGPGTRLTVL.

The rearrangement links TRBV30 to TRBJ1-3, with 9 bases identical to TRBD1. V trimming: 4 bases; J trimming: 2 bases; junction bases outside the gene matches: 12. There are 17 residues in the CDR3. Germline CDR1 and CDR2: GTSNPN and SVGIG (reference sequence). CDR3 nucleotides: TGTGCCTGGACTGGACAGGGGTCGCCTCTCACTGGAAACACCATATATTTT. It translates to CAWTGQGSPLTGNTIYF.

J is TRBJ2-1 and V is TRBV19, with D unclear. The CDR3 sequence is 13 residues long. The V and J ends lost 3 bases and 6 bases respectively, with 9 bases between them. Germline V gene data show CDR1 as LNHDA and CDR2 as SQIVND (reference sequence). DNA of the CDR3: TGTGCCAGTAGTATCTATGGAAGCAATGAGCAGTTCTTC. It specifies CASSIYGSNEQFF.

This rearrangement joins TRBV19 to TRBJ2-7; D is possibly TRBD2 (6 bases). Per the germline V gene, CDR1 is LNHDA and CDR2 is SQIVND (reference sequence). V lost 5 bases and J 3 bases, leaving 20 bases between the germline ends. This CDR3 has 16 amino acids. CDR3 in amino acids: CASSAFGGQKLYEQYF. For the CDR3, the DNA is TGTGCCAGTAGTGCCTTTGGAGGGCAGAAACTCTACGAGCAGTACTTC. Drawing the rest from reference TRBV19 and TRBJ2-7, the complete variable domain is DGGITQSPKYLFRKEGQNVTLSCEQNLNHDAMYWYRQDPGQGLRLIYYSQIVNDFQKGDIAEGYSVSREKKESFPLTVTSAQKNPTAFYLCASSAFGGQKLYEQYFGPGTRLTVT.

The chain joins TRBV29-1 to TRBJ1-1; D remains ambiguous. The V end lost 7 bases, the J end lost 1 base, and 4 bases lay between the germline ends. Germline V gene sequence: CDR1 SQVTM, CDR2 ANQGSEA. The CDR3 sequence is 10 residues long. CDR3 sequence reads: CSGGNTEAFF. Here the CDR3 DNA reads TGCAGCGGAGGGAACACTGAAGCTTTCTTT.

The rearrangement links TRBV6-6 to TRBJ2-3; D might be TRBD1 (6 bases). This CDR3 spans 14 amino acids. V lost 6 bases and J 2 bases, leaving 12 bases between the germline ends. The germline gives CDR1 MNHNY, CDR2 SVGAGI (reference sequence). For the CDR3, the DNA is TGTGCCAGCAGCCCCCGGGACATCACAGATACGCAGTATTTT. As protein: CASSPRDITDTQYF.

V gene TRBV5-1 combines with J gene TRBJ1-1, with D perhaps TRBD1 (5 bases). V lost 3 bases and J lost 0, with 9 bases in between. This CDR3 has 14 residues. Germline-derived CDR1 and CDR2 are SGHRS and YFSETQ. The CDR3 sequence is CASSSQGMNTEAFF. CDR3 coding DNA: TGCGCCAGCAGCTCCCAGGGTATGAACACTGAAGCTTTCTTT. The variable domain in full, with the rest retrieved from reference TRBV5-1 and TRBJ1-1, is KAGVTQTPRYLIKTRGQQVTLSCSPISGHRSVSWYQQTPGQGLQFLFEYFSETQRNKGNFPGRFSGRQFSNSRSEMNVSTLELGDSALYLCASSSQGMNTEAFFGQGTRLTVV.

V and J are TRBV30 and TRBJ2-7; 10 bases fit TRBD2. Germline CDR1 GTSNPN, CDR2 SVGIG (reference sequence). V lost 4 bases to trimming and J lost 7 bases; unmatched junction nucleotides: 16. The CDR3 covers 16 residues. In nucleotides, the CDR3 is TGTGCCTGGACTCCGGGGTCGGGACTAGCGTTGAGAGAGCAGTACTTC. It codes for CAWTPGSGLALREQYF.

The CDR3 DNA is TGTGCCAGCAGCCAAGATGCAGGCTCCCCGAGAACTGAAGCTTTCTTT. Its protein is CASSQDAGSPRTEAFF. This rearrangement joins TRBV14 to TRBJ1-1, with no clear D. V was cut by 0 bases and J by 5 bases, with 16 bases left in between. The germline gives CDR1 SGHDN, CDR2 FVKESK. The CDR3 totals 16 residues. Filled out from reference TRBV14 and TRBJ1-1, the complete variable domain reads EAGVTQFPSHSVIEKGQTVTLRCDPISGHDNLYWYRRVMGKEIKFLLHFVKESKQDESGMPNNRFLAERTGGTYSTLKVQPAELEDSGVYFCASSQDAGSPRTEAFFGQGTRLTVV.